These T cell receptor beta chains were read from a single sample in a study of T cell responses to AZD1222 COVID-19 vaccine. Data came from immunoSEQ multiplex PCR; TCRdb stores just in-frame clones and leaves some out. The table has approximately 52,000 clones, roughly 86% seen once. The material was peripheral blood, obtained 28 days after the second AZD1222 dose. The receptors were sampled from an adult who received the AZD1222 COVID-19 vaccine. The CDR3 runs from the conserved cysteine through the conserved F or W. Fields, in order: clone size, D gene, CDR3 length, J gene, V gene, CDR3 DNA, CDR3 protein. The D gene is left open where the match is weak. Size values are once, few and many counts, or a class for expanded clones, and some rows have none.

clone size: -
D gene: TRBD2
CDR3 length: 16
J gene: TRBJ2-7
V gene: TRBV30
CDR3 DNA: TGTGCCTGGAGTGTTGGACTAGCGGGAGGAGCGGACGAGCAGTACTTC
CDR3 protein: CAWSVGLAGGADEQYF

clone size: -
D gene: -
CDR3 length: 14
J gene: TRBJ2-2
V gene: TRBV6-2/TRBV6-3
CDR3 DNA: TGTGCCAGCAGCTTCGTCGGACAGTTCGGGGAGCTGTTTTTT
CDR3 protein: CASSFVGQFGELFF

clone size: -
D gene: -
CDR3 length: 17
J gene: TRBJ1-1
V gene: TRBV12-2
CDR3 DNA: TGTGCAAGTCGCTTTCGGGACAGGGGCTCTATGAACACTGAAGCTTTCTTT
CDR3 protein: CASRFRDRGSMNTEAFF

clone size: -
D gene: -
CDR3 length: 13
J gene: TRBJ2-2
V gene: TRBV29-1
CDR3 DNA: TGCAGCGCCAGGACTTCGAACACCGGGGAGCTGTTTTTT
CDR3 protein: CSARTSNTGELFF

clone size: -
D gene: -
CDR3 length: 11
J gene: TRBJ1-1
V gene: TRBV18
CDR3 DNA: TGTGCCAGCGAAGAGAACACTGAAGCTTTCTTT
CDR3 protein: CASEENTEAFF

clone size: -
D gene: TRBD1
CDR3 length: 15
J gene: TRBJ1-1
V gene: TRBV14
CDR3 DNA: TGTGCCAGCAGCCAACTCACAGGGGGCGCCGGTAGGGCTTTCTTT
CDR3 protein: CASSQLTGGAGRAFF

clone size: -
D gene: -
CDR3 length: 11
J gene: TRBJ2-1
V gene: TRBV2
CDR3 DNA: TGTGCCAGCAGTCCATACAATGAGCAGTTCTTC
CDR3 protein: CASSPYNEQFF

clone size: -
D gene: -
CDR3 length: 11
J gene: TRBJ2-7
V gene: TRBV3-1/TRBV3-2
CDR3 DNA: TGTGCCAGCAGCCAAGGCTATGAGCAGTACTTC
CDR3 protein: CASSQGYEQYF

clone size: -
D gene: -
CDR3 length: 10
J gene: TRBJ1-1
V gene: TRBV29-1
CDR3 DNA: TGCAGCGCCCGGGACACTGAAGCTTTCTTT
CDR3 protein: CSARDTEAFF

clone size: -
D gene: -
CDR3 length: 14
J gene: TRBJ2-2
V gene: TRBV5-1
CDR3 DNA: TGCGCCAGCAGCTCGGGGTTGAGCACCGGGGAGCTGTTTTTT
CDR3 protein: CASSSGLSTGELFF

clone size: once
D gene: -
CDR3 length: 15
J gene: TRBJ2-1
V gene: TRBV28
CDR3 DNA: TGTGCCAGCAGCCGAACATTGTTTTCCCACAATGAGCAGTTCTTC
CDR3 protein: CASSRTLFSHNEQFF

clone size: -
D gene: TRBD1
CDR3 length: 17
J gene: TRBJ2-2
V gene: TRBV15
CDR3 DNA: TGTGCCACCAGCCGTGGCGACAGGGGGCGTTGGACCGGGGAGCTGTTTTTT
CDR3 protein: CATSRGDRGRWTGELFF

clone size: once
D gene: -
CDR3 length: 13
J gene: TRBJ2-1
V gene: TRBV12-3/TRBV12-4
CDR3 DNA: TGTGCCAGCAGTAAGACTTCCTACAATGAGCAGTTCTTC
CDR3 protein: CASSKTSYNEQFF

clone size: -
D gene: -
CDR3 length: 15
J gene: TRBJ2-3
V gene: TRBV5-1
CDR3 DNA: TGCGCCAGCAGCTTGGCCGACTCCGCGGGGGATACGCAGTATTTT
CDR3 protein: CASSLADSAGDTQYF

clone size: -
D gene: TRBD1
CDR3 length: 13
J gene: TRBJ2-7
V gene: TRBV6-6
CDR3 DNA: TGTGCCAGCAGTTGGGACAGGTCCTACGAGCAGTACTTC
CDR3 protein: CASSWDRSYEQYF

clone size: once
D gene: -
CDR3 length: 17
J gene: TRBJ1-5
V gene: TRBV28
CDR3 DNA: TGTGCCAGCAGCCCGGGGGGGGGCGTAACGAGCAATCAGCCCCAGCATTTT
CDR3 protein: CASSPGGGVTSNQPQHF

clone size: -
D gene: TRBD1
CDR3 length: 17
J gene: TRBJ1-6
V gene: TRBV5-6
CDR3 DNA: TGTGCCAGCAGATCCTTATTTGGGACAGGGGGAAGTTCACCCCTCCACTTT
CDR3 protein: CASRSLFGTGGSSPLHF

clone size: -
D gene: -
CDR3 length: 14
J gene: TRBJ2-7
V gene: TRBV30
CDR3 DNA: TGTGCCTGGAGTTGGCCGGGAACTCCCTACGAGCAGTACTTC
CDR3 protein: CAWSWPGTPYEQYF

clone size: -
D gene: -
CDR3 length: 15
J gene: TRBJ2-3
V gene: TRBV7-2
CDR3 DNA: TGTGCCAGCAGCTTAGGGGGTTTATGGACAGATACGCAGTATTTT
CDR3 protein: CASSLGGLWTDTQYF

clone size: -
D gene: -
CDR3 length: 12
J gene: TRBJ2-7
V gene: TRBV28
CDR3 DNA: TGTGCCAGTTGCTCGCTCTCCTACGAGCAGTACTTC
CDR3 protein: CASCSLSYEQYF

clone size: few
D gene: TRBD1
CDR3 length: 15
J gene: TRBJ2-3
V gene: TRBV15
CDR3 DNA: TGTGCCACCAGCAGCTACAGGGGGCAGACAGATACGCAGTATTTT
CDR3 protein: CATSSYRGQTDTQYF

clone size: -
D gene: -
CDR3 length: 13
J gene: TRBJ1-2
V gene: TRBV5-1
CDR3 DNA: TGCGCCAGCAGCTTGGACAGCACCTATGGCTACACCTTC
CDR3 protein: CASSLDSTYGYTF

clone size: -
D gene: -
CDR3 length: 12
J gene: TRBJ1-2
V gene: TRBV7-9
CDR3 DNA: TGTGCCAGCAGCCTAGGACCGGATGGCTACACCTTC
CDR3 protein: CASSLGPDGYTF

clone size: -
D gene: TRBD1
CDR3 length: 16
J gene: TRBJ2-6
V gene: TRBV5-6
CDR3 DNA: TGTGCCAGCATTGGGACAGGTACCTCTGGGGCCAACGTCCTGACTTTC
CDR3 protein: CASIGTGTSGANVLTF

clone size: -
D gene: -
CDR3 length: 13
J gene: TRBJ2-5
V gene: TRBV7-9
CDR3 DNA: TGTGCCAGCAGCTTCCAGACTGGAGAGACCCAGTACTTC
CDR3 protein: CASSFQTGETQYF

clone size: -
D gene: -
CDR3 length: 12
J gene: TRBJ1-2
V gene: TRBV28
CDR3 DNA: TGTGCCAGCAGTCACGTCGACTATGGCTACACCTTC
CDR3 protein: CASSHVDYGYTF

clone size: -
D gene: -
CDR3 length: 14
J gene: TRBJ2-3
V gene: TRBV27
CDR3 DNA: TGTGCCAGCAGTTTACAGAGTGGGAGAGATACGCAGTATTTT
CDR3 protein: CASSLQSGRDTQYF

clone size: -
D gene: -
CDR3 length: 13
J gene: TRBJ2-7
V gene: TRBV10-3
CDR3 DNA: TGTGCCATCAGTCCAGGGGCTTCCTACGAGCAGTACTTC
CDR3 protein: CAISPGASYEQYF

clone size: -
D gene: -
CDR3 length: 15
J gene: TRBJ1-5
V gene: TRBV7-6
CDR3 DNA: TGTGCCAGCAGCTTAGAGGGGGGAAGCAATCAGCCCCAGCATTTT
CDR3 protein: CASSLEGGSNQPQHF

clone size: -
D gene: -
CDR3 length: 14
J gene: TRBJ2-1
V gene: TRBV9
CDR3 DNA: TGTGCCAGCAGCGAAACCGGGACTGTCAATGAGCAGTTCTTC
CDR3 protein: CASSETGTVNEQFF

clone size: -
D gene: -
CDR3 length: 12
J gene: TRBJ2-7
V gene: TRBV11-2
CDR3 DNA: TGTGCCAGCAGCTTACTAGCCTACGAGCAGTACTTC
CDR3 protein: CASSLLAYEQYF

clone size: -
D gene: -
CDR3 length: 15
J gene: TRBJ1-5
V gene: TRBV19
CDR3 DNA: TGTGCCAGTAGTATAGATCGGACGGAGAATCAGCCCCAGCATTTT
CDR3 protein: CASSIDRTENQPQHF

clone size: -
D gene: -
CDR3 length: 13
J gene: TRBJ2-5
V gene: TRBV7-9
CDR3 DNA: TGTGCCAGCAGCTTCTCTCGCCAAGAGACCCAGTACTTC
CDR3 protein: CASSFSRQETQYF

clone size: -
D gene: -
CDR3 length: 12
J gene: TRBJ1-5
V gene: TRBV12-5
CDR3 DNA: TGTGCTAGTGGTCTTGACAATCAGCCCCAGCATTTT
CDR3 protein: CASGLDNQPQHF

clone size: once
D gene: TRBD1
CDR3 length: 19
J gene: TRBJ1-2
V gene: TRBV28
CDR3 DNA: TGTGCCAGCAGAAAAAATAGGGGCCTAGGACAGGCCGACGGTTATGGCTACACCTTC
CDR3 protein: CASRKNRGLGQADGYGYTF

clone size: once
D gene: TRBD1
CDR3 length: 16
J gene: TRBJ1-1
V gene: TRBV3-1/TRBV3-2
CDR3 DNA: TGTGCCAGCAGCCTATCAGGGGGCCTCATGAACACTGAAGCTTTCTTT
CDR3 protein: CASSLSGGLMNTEAFF

clone size: -
D gene: -
CDR3 length: 14
J gene: TRBJ1-5
V gene: TRBV28
CDR3 DNA: TGTGCCAGCAGTGGGGGGGTCGGTGCTCAGCCCCAGCATTTT
CDR3 protein: CASSGGVGAQPQHF

clone size: -
D gene: -
CDR3 length: 15
J gene: TRBJ1-1
V gene: TRBV15
CDR3 DNA: TGTGCCACCAGCAGGCGAACAGGGACGGGCACTGAAGCTTTCTTT
CDR3 protein: CATSRRTGTGTEAFF

clone size: -
D gene: -
CDR3 length: 12
J gene: TRBJ1-1
V gene: TRBV29-1
CDR3 DNA: TGCAGCGTAACTACCCCCCCGGGGGGGGCTTTCTTT
CDR3 protein: CSVTTPPGGAFF

clone size: -
D gene: TRBD1
CDR3 length: 15
J gene: TRBJ1-2
V gene: TRBV28
CDR3 DNA: TGTGCCAGCAGTTTAATGGGACCCAGGGGGGGTGGCTACACCTTC
CDR3 protein: CASSLMGPRGGGYTF

clone size: few
D gene: -
CDR3 length: 14
J gene: TRBJ1-1
V gene: TRBV5-5
CDR3 DNA: TGTGCCAGCAGCTTGGCGGGGGCCGTGACTGAAGCTTTCTTT
CDR3 protein: CASSLAGAVTEAFF

clone size: -
D gene: -
CDR3 length: 15
J gene: TRBJ2-3
V gene: TRBV9
CDR3 DNA: TGTGCCAGCAGCGTAGAAGCGGGCGGGACAGATACGCAGTATTTT
CDR3 protein: CASSVEAGGTDTQYF

clone size: few
D gene: -
CDR3 length: 13
J gene: TRBJ2-5
V gene: TRBV11-1
CDR3 DNA: TGTGCCAGCAAGCGACCGTCCCAAGAGACCCAGTACTTC
CDR3 protein: CASKRPSQETQYF

clone size: few
D gene: -
CDR3 length: 13
J gene: TRBJ2-7
V gene: TRBV12-3/TRBV12-4
CDR3 DNA: TGTGCCAGCAGTTTAAAGGTAGGGTACGAGCAGTACTTC
CDR3 protein: CASSLKVGYEQYF

clone size: -
D gene: -
CDR3 length: 13
J gene: TRBJ2-7
V gene: TRBV9
CDR3 DNA: TGTGCCAGCAGCGTCATTCAGGGTGGGGAGCAGTACTTC
CDR3 protein: CASSVIQGGEQYF

clone size: -
D gene: -
CDR3 length: 14
J gene: TRBJ1-6
V gene: TRBV7-6
CDR3 DNA: TGTGCCAGCAGCTTAGCAGGGTTTGGTTCACCCCTCCACTTT
CDR3 protein: CASSLAGFGSPLHF

clone size: -
D gene: TRBD2
CDR3 length: 16
J gene: TRBJ2-7
V gene: TRBV14
CDR3 DNA: TGTGCCAGCAGCCAAGTCGGGGGGATCGGCTCCTACGAGCAGTACTTC
CDR3 protein: CASSQVGGIGSYEQYF

clone size: -
D gene: TRBD1
CDR3 length: 14
J gene: TRBJ1-6
V gene: TRBV6-5
CDR3 DNA: TGTGCCAGCAGGACAGGGGGGGATAATTCACCCCTCCACTTT
CDR3 protein: CASRTGGDNSPLHF

clone size: -
D gene: -
CDR3 length: 15
J gene: TRBJ2-7
V gene: TRBV28
CDR3 DNA: TGTGCCAGCAGTCCCCTCGGGACGGGCATCTACGAGCAGTACTTC
CDR3 protein: CASSPLGTGIYEQYF

clone size: -
D gene: -
CDR3 length: 10
J gene: TRBJ2-5
V gene: TRBV7-9
CDR3 DNA: TGTGCCAGCAGCTTTGGGCCCCAGTACTTC
CDR3 protein: CASSFGPQYF

clone size: -
D gene: -
CDR3 length: 15
J gene: TRBJ2-5
V gene: TRBV30
CDR3 DNA: TGTGCCTGGGGGGGTGTGGGGGCTTGGCAAGAGACCCAGTACTTC
CDR3 protein: CAWGGVGAWQETQYF